The 25 T cell receptor beta chains reported below all come from one sample, sequenced in a study of T cells in tumors after PD-1 blockade. Clones were read by immunoSEQ multiplex PCR, and TCRdb kept only the in-frame ones, dropping some. The data contain roughly 47,000 clones, roughly three quarters of them singletons. The sample here was PBMCs, taken before anti-PD-1 treatment. All receptors come from a human donor with basal cell carcinoma.

For the CDR3, the DNA is TGTGCCAGCAGCTTGAGCGGGTTCGAGACCCAGTACTTC. Translated: CASSLSGFETQYF. The chain employs TRBV5-6 and TRBJ2-5; a weak D match, TRBD2 (6 bases). Germline V lookup: CDR1 SGHDT, CDR2 YYEEEE. The ends were cut back, 1 base at V and 5 bases at J, with 9 bases in the middle. This CDR3 has 13 amino acids.

This chain links TRBV18 with TRBJ2-2, with no clear D. CDR1 and CDR2 (germline): KGHSH, LQKENI. The CDR3 runs to 14 residues. Trimming stripped 3 bases from V and 3 bases from J, with 8 bases between. This CDR3 reads CASSPTWDTGELFF. CDR3 sequence (DNA): TGTGCCAGCTCACCGACGTGGGACACCGGGGAGCTGTTTTTT.

The chain links TRBV2 to TRBJ2-7; D is ambiguous. V lost 3 bases and J 2 bases, leaving 8 bases between the germline ends. The CDR3 length is 13 residues. Looked up from germline, CDR1 is SNHLY and CDR2 is FYNNEI. The CDR3 DNA reads as TGTGCCAGCAGTGAGCGAGGCACCTACGAGCAGTACTTC. Its translation is CASSERGTYEQYF.

The rearrangement joins TRBV10-3 to TRBJ1-2; D is unresolved. This CDR3 has 17 amino acids. Germline V gives CDR1 ENHRY, CDR2 SYGVKD. Trimming cost V 2 bases and J 6 bases, with 22 bases left between them. The CDR3 DNA sequence: TGTGCCATCAGTGAGACGACCCCCCAGCTGGCTATCGATGGCTACACCTTC. This gives the protein CAISETTPQLAIDGYTF.

The CDR3 protein is CASSLVGRNSRTGELFF. The CDR3, as DNA: TGTGCCAGCAGCTTAGTGGGGCGAAATTCACGTACCGGGGAGCTGTTTTTT. The J gene is TRBJ2-2, the V gene TRBV7-2; D might be TRBD1 (5 bases). Per the germline V gene, CDR1 is SGHTA and CDR2 is FQGNSA. The CDR3 contains 17 residues. Trimming took 1 base from V and 5 from J, leaving 17 bases between them.

The chain combines TRBV5-6 with TRBJ2-1; D is possibly TRBD1 (6 bases). The CDR3 is 16 amino acids. The V gene lost 3 bases and the J gene lost 4 bases, with 17 bases spanning the gap. Per germline, CDR1 SGHDT and CDR2 YYEEEE. The CDR3 DNA sequence: TGTGCCAGCAGCTGGATAGGGACACGGCTTTACAATGAGCAGTTCTTC. It translates to CASSWIGTRLYNEQFF.

The CDR3 reads CASTVGHERTQYF. The CDR3, as DNA: TGTGCCAGCACTGTGGGGCATGAACGGACCCAGTACTTC. The J gene is TRBJ2-5, the V gene TRBV2, with D maybe TRBD1 (5 bases). Germline-derived CDR1 and CDR2 are SNHLY and FYNNEI. The germline V and J ends were trimmed by 7 bases and 7 bases, with 16 bases remaining between them. The CDR3 length is 13 residues.

This clone was counted only a few times. V and J are TRBV5-1 and TRBJ1-1, with D perhaps TRBD1 (6 bases). Per germline, CDR1 SGHRS and CDR2 YFSETQ. CDR3 length: 15 residues. The V end lost 0 bases, the J end lost 5 bases, and 14 bases lay between the germline ends. The CDR3 nucleotides read TGCGCCAGCAGCTTGGGTCTTGCAGGGACAACTGAAGCTTTCTTT. This gives the protein CASSLGLAGTTEAFF.

This sequence joins TRBV24-1 and TRBJ2-5, with 7 bases matching TRBD1. From germline, CDR1 is KGHDR and CDR2 SFDVKD. The CDR3 consists of 14 residues. V shed 4 bases and J 3 bases; nucleotides not matched to a gene: 4. The CDR3 DNA follows: TGTGCCACCAGTGACCGGGACAGAAAAGAGACCCAGTACTTC. Translated: CATSDRDRKETQYF.

This clone appeared a few times. The chain's CDR3 is CASSDTGNQRGNTIYF. DNA for the CDR3: TGCGCCAGCAGCGATACCGGGAACCAACGTGGAAACACCATATATTTT. V is TRBV4-1 and J is TRBJ1-3; D remains unclear. The CDR3 has 16 residues. Germline V gene sequence: CDR1 MGHRA, CDR2 YSYEKL. Trimming removed 5 bases from V and 3 bases from J, with 17 bases in between.

J is TRBJ2-5 and V is TRBV4-1; 11 nucleotides match TRBD1. Trimming removed 4 bases from V and 5 bases from J; junction bases left unmatched: 6. The CDR3 sequence is 15 residues long. Germline lookup yields CDR1 MGHRA and CDR2 YSYEKL. This CDR3 is CASSRRTGGRETQYF. DNA of the CDR3: TGCGCCAGCAGCCGACGGACAGGGGGCAGGGAGACCCAGTACTTC.

The chain couples TRBV5-1 to TRBJ2-7; unclear D gene. Trimming left V 1 base short and J 0 bases short, with 8 bases between. The CDR3 covers 14 residues. Germline CDR1 is SGHRS and CDR2 is YFSETQ. This chain's CDR3 is CASSLTPSSYEQYF. The CDR3 DNA reads TGCGCCAGCAGCTTGACCCCTAGCTCCTACGAGCAGTACTTC.

This chain uses TRBV5-1 with TRBJ1-2, with TRBD1 matching over 12 bases. The germline V gene has CDR1 SGHRS and CDR2 YFSETQ. The CDR3 consists of 14 residues. V lost 5 bases and J lost 6; bases outside the gene matches: 5. The CDR3 DNA is TGCGCCAGCAGGCCCGGGACAGGGGGCCATGGCTACACCTTC. Its translation: CASRPGTGGHGYTF.

The chain employs TRBV5-1 and TRBJ1-2, with D perhaps TRBD1 (5 bases). CDR3 length: 15 residues. The ends were cut back, 0 bases at V and 0 bases at J, with 9 bases in the middle. The germline V gene encodes CDR1 SGHRS and CDR2 YFSETQ. The CDR3 reads CASSLDTGANYGYTF. The CDR3 DNA follows: TGCGCCAGCAGCTTGGATACAGGAGCTAACTATGGCTACACCTTC.

The rearrangement joins TRBV9 to TRBJ1-1; D call uncertain. The V end was cut by 0 bases, the J end by 0 bases, with 12 bases between. Per the germline V gene, CDR1 is SGDLS and CDR2 is YYNGEE. This CDR3 spans 16 amino acids. The CDR3 DNA reads TGTGCCAGCAGCGTAGATGGAACACGATTGAACACTGAAGCTTTCTTT. It translates to CASSVDGTRLNTEAFF.

This clone was picked up a small number of times. V and J are TRBV7-9 and TRBJ2-1; 9 nucleotides match TRBD2. The CDR3 loop spans 16 amino acids. V dropped 1 base and J dropped 8; count of bases not matched to a gene: 9. Germline V gene data show CDR1 as SEHNR and CDR2 as FQNEAQ (reference sequence). The CDR3: CASSLGGRASNDEQFF. The CDR3 nucleotides are TGTGCCAGCAGCTTAGGCGGGAGGGCCTCTAATGATGAGCAGTTCTTC.

The J gene is TRBJ2-7, the V gene TRBV7-2; unclear D gene. There are 15 residues in the CDR3. CDR1 is SGHTA and CDR2 is FQGNSA in the germline V gene. V lost 4 bases and J 8 bases, leaving 21 bases between the germline ends. The CDR3 DNA sequence: TGTGCCAGCAGCTCCAGCTCGTCGGTCGAATCTAAGCAGTACTTC. Its protein is CASSSSSSVESKQYF.

This chain joins TRBV2 and TRBJ1-2, with TRBD1 as a possible D gene (5 bases). CDR1 and CDR2 (germline): SNHLY, FYNNEI. V lost 3 bases, J lost 4 bases, and 18 bases lay in between. CDR3 length: 16 residues. For the CDR3, the DNA is TGTGCCAGCAGTGAGGGGCCAGTCCAAGGTGGCTATGGCTACACCTTC. It translates to CASSEGPVQGGYGYTF.

The chain employs TRBV19 and TRBJ1-2; possibly TRBD1 for D (6 bases). In germline, CDR1 is LNHDA, CDR2 SQIVND (reference sequence). V was shortened by 3 bases and J by 0 bases, with 17 bases between the two germline ends. This CDR3 is 17 amino acids long. The CDR3 loop is CASSILDRRNSNYGYTF. CDR3 DNA sequence: TGTGCCAGTAGTATCTTAGACAGGAGAAATTCTAACTATGGCTACACCTTC. The complete variable domain, with remaining parts taken from reference TRBV19 and TRBJ1-2, reads DGGITQSPKYLFRKEGQNVTLSCEQNLNHDAMYWYRQDPGQGLRLIYYSQIVNDFQKGDIAEGYSVSREKKESFPLTVTSAQKNPTAFYLCASSILDRRNSNYGYTFGSGTRLTVV.

This clone was detected only a few times. J is TRBJ2-7 and V is TRBV5-4, with D possibly TRBD2 on 6 matching bases. The CDR3 totals 13 residues. The germline CDR1 and CDR2 sequences are SGHNT and YYREEE (reference sequence). The V end lost 0 bases, the J end lost 8 bases, and 12 bases lay between the germline ends. For the CDR3, the DNA is TGTGCCAGCAGCTTGGAGGGGACTCGCAAGCAGTACTTC. Its translation is CASSLEGTRKQYF.

The rearrangement uses TRBV24-1 and TRBJ2-7, with D perhaps matching TRBD1 (6 bases). Trimming removed 2 bases from V and 3 bases from J, with 16 bases in between. This CDR3 is built from 16 residues. The germline V gene has CDR1 KGHDR and CDR2 SFDVKD. The CDR3 sequence: CATSDSSSRGIYEQYF. The DNA of the CDR3 is TGTGCCACCAGTGATTCCAGTTCTAGGGGGATCTACGAGCAGTACTTC.

A remark on this clone: Other DNA sequences in this specimen translate into the identical CDR3. V and J are TRBV27 and TRBJ1-5, with a tentative D call TRBD1 (6 bases). This CDR3 has 16 residues. Trimming took 5 bases from V and 0 from J, leaving 14 bases between them. Germline loops: CDR1 MNHEY, CDR2 SMNVEV (reference sequence). The CDR3 DNA is TGTGCCAGCAGTCCCTCGACAGGTTATAGCAATCAGCCCCAGCATTTT. It is translated as CASSPSTGYSNQPQHF.

The rearrangement uses TRBV28 and TRBJ2-3; D not certain. Trimming took off 5 bases at V and 10 bases at J, with 13 bases between the two ends. Germline lookup yields CDR1 MDHEN and CDR2 SYDVKM. The CDR3 loop spans 12 amino acids. For the CDR3, the DNA is TGTGCCAGCAGTACACATGGCAAGTCGCAGTATTTT. Amino acid sequence: CASSTHGKSQYF. The whole variable domain, filled in from reference TRBV28 and TRBJ2-3, reads DVKVTQSSRYLVKRTGEKVFLECVQDMDHENMFWYRQDPGLGLRLIYFSYDVKMKEKGDIPEGYSVSREKKERFSLILESASTNQTSMYLCASSTHGKSQYFGPGTRLTVL.

This clone was seen more than once but under ten times. The chain carries TRBV10-3 and TRBJ1-5; 7 nucleotides agree with TRBD1. J gave up 3 bases and V 10 bases, and 6 bases lay outside the gene matches. Germline assignment: CDR1 ENHRY and CDR2 SYGVKD. This CDR3 region has 13 residues. In DNA form, the CDR3 reads TGTGCCACCGCTGGACAGGCCAATCAGCCCCAGCATTTT. Its translation: CATAGQANQPQHF.

The CDR3 spells CASSLLNQPQHF. CDR3 in DNA: TGTGCCAGCAGCCTATTGAATCAGCCCCAGCATTTT. The V gene is TRBV3-1 (or the pseudogene TRBV3-2), the J gene TRBJ1-5, with D hard to call. Germline CDR1 is LGHDT and CDR2 is YNNKEL (reference sequence). V was cut by 4 bases and J by 4 bases, with 5 bases left in between. CDR3 length: 12 amino acids.